Listed here are 11 T cell receptor beta chains from one sample, sequenced in a study of PD-1 blockade in classical Hodgkin lymphoma. Repertoires were generated with immunoSEQ multiplex PCR, while TCRdb's copy carries only in-frame clones and drops some. The sample records roughly 21,000 clones, over 70% being singletons. Time point: cycle 4 day 1 (C4D1), after less than 7 weeks of nivolumab. Every patient was affected by relapse after autologous stem cell transplantation, while exposure to brentuximab vedotin was not uniform. Sequences were derived from peripheral blood mononuclear cells (PBMCs), sampled before the fourth cycle of nivolumab. Receptors originate from a human donor with classical Hodgkin lymphoma.

This chain uses TRBV2 with TRBJ1-1; TRBD1 agrees at 7 bases. From germline, CDR1 is SNHLY and CDR2 FYNNEI. V shed 2 bases and J 5 bases; nucleotides not matched to a gene: 11. This CDR3 region has 16 residues. The CDR3 sequence is CASSEPWRGPGTEAFF. Here the CDR3 DNA reads TGTGCCAGCAGTGAACCCTGGAGGGGGCCGGGGACTGAAGCTTTCTTT.

The V call is TRBV2, the J call TRBJ1-2, with D possibly TRBD1 on 5 matching bases. CDR1 and CDR2 from the germline V gene are SNHLY and FYNNEI. The CDR3 is 16 amino acids. Trimming took 4 bases from V and 4 from J, leaving 19 bases between them. The CDR3 DNA reads as TGTGCCAGCAGTGGAAAGGGCGGGTCAGGGACCTATGGCTACACCTTC. It codes for CASSGKGGSGTYGYTF. The entire variable domain, with the rest obtained from reference TRBV2 and TRBJ1-2, is as follows: EPEVTQTPSHQVTQMGQEVILRCVPISNHLYFYWYRQILGQKVEFLVSFYNNEISEKSEIFDDQFSVERPDGSNFTLKIRSTKLEDSAMYFCASSGKGGSGTYGYTFGSGTRLTVV.

There are a few counts of this clone. V and J are TRBV23-1 and TRBJ1-1; 7 bases align to TRBD1. TRBV23-1 is designated an ORF whose function remains uncertain. J lost 5 bases, V lost 6 bases, and 6 bases had no gene match. The CDR3 totals 13 residues. This CDR3 reads CASRTGWRTEAFF. The CDR3 DNA reads TGCGCCAGCAGGACAGGGTGGAGGACTGAAGCTTTCTTT.

V gene TRBV7-9 combines with J gene TRBJ2-7, with D unresolved. Germline V lookup: CDR1 SEHNR, CDR2 FQNEAQ (reference sequence). The CDR3 consists of 13 residues. V was trimmed by 0 bases and J by 3 bases, leaving 6 bases between them. The CDR3: CASSLASDYEQYF. The CDR3 region has the DNA TGTGCCAGCAGCTTAGCGTCGGACTACGAGCAGTACTTC.

CDR3 DNA sequence: TGTGCCAGCAGCCCCCCCGTCCGGTCTAACTATGGCTACACCTTC. As protein: CASSPPVRSNYGYTF. The chain couples TRBV7-9 to TRBJ1-2; D is undetermined. The CDR3 contains 15 residues. The V end was cut by 5 bases, the J end by 0 bases, with 13 bases between. Germline V gene sequence: CDR1 SEHNR, CDR2 FQNEAQ (reference sequence).

The chain recombines TRBV6-5 with TRBJ2-7; TRBD1 agrees at 8 bases. The CDR3 covers 14 residues. The J segment lost 6 bases and the V segment lost 6 bases, leaving 10 bases of the junction unmatched. The germline V gene has CDR1 MNHEY and CDR2 SVGAGI. The CDR3 DNA reads TGTGCCAGCAGCCTCGGACAGGGATTGGGCGAGCAGTACTTC. Translated: CASSLGQGLGEQYF.

By its share, this clone is medium-sized (0.01 to 0.1%). The chain uses TRBV19 and TRBJ1-1; D unresolved. V lost 4 bases and J 5 bases, leaving 11 bases between the germline ends. From germline, CDR1 is LNHDA and CDR2 SQIVND (reference sequence). The CDR3 is 13 amino acids. The CDR3 here is CASSRDLPTEAFF. The CDR3 nucleotides are TGTGCCAGTAGTAGGGATCTCCCTACTGAAGCTTTCTTT.

V gene TRBV7-2 combines with J gene TRBJ2-7, with a weak D call TRBD1 (5 bases). Germline V CDR1 and CDR2: SGHTA, FQGNSA. Trimming stripped 5 bases from V and 0 bases from J, with 23 bases between. The CDR3 length is 18 residues. The CDR3 region has the DNA TGTGCCAGCAGCCCAGGGCAGAGTTCGGGCAGCGTCTCCTACGAGCAGTACTTC. It codes for CASSPGQSSGSVSYEQYF.

The V and J genes are TRBV11-2 and TRBJ1-3; D is unresolved. With 3 bases removed from V and 0 bases from J, the gap between germline ends came to 3 bases. Per the germline V gene, CDR1 is SGHAT and CDR2 is FQNNGV. CDR3 length equals 13 residues. The CDR3 DNA is TGTGCCAGCAGCTTTAGCTCTGGAAACACCATATATTTT. Translated: CASSFSSGNTIYF. The entire variable domain, with the rest obtained from reference TRBV11-2 and TRBJ1-3, is as follows: EAGVAQSPRYKIIEKRQSVAFWCNPISGHATLYWYQQILGQGPKLLIQFQNNGVVDDSQLPKDRFSAERLKGVDSTLKIQPAKLEDSAVYLCASSFSSGNTIYFGEGSWLTVV.

This chain connects TRBV6-5 to TRBJ2-7; D is perhaps TRBD1 (6 bases). V shed 4 bases and J shed 2 bases, with 15 bases lying between them. The CDR3 contains 15 residues. Germline V gene lookup returns CDR1 MNHEY and CDR2 SVGAGI. CDR3 in amino acids: CASSFLDSPAYEQYF. The CDR3 nucleotides read TGTGCCAGCAGTTTTCTGGACAGCCCCGCCTACGAGCAGTACTTC.

This rearrangement joins TRBV30 to TRBJ1-1; D call uncertain. The CDR3 runs 14 residues. Trimming removed 3 bases at V and 1 base at J, with 12 bases between. In germline, CDR1 is GTSNPN, CDR2 SVGIG (reference sequence). The CDR3 bases are TGTGCCTGGAGGGGTGAAGTCCGGAACACTGAAGCTTTCTTT. Amino acids: CAWRGEVRNTEAFF.